The T cell receptor beta chain under discussion was sequenced for a study of breast tumors, draining lymph nodes, adjacent tissues. Using its own MiXCR run on the multiplex PCR reads, TCRdb lists one record per CDR3 protein. The table records around 290,000 distinct CDR3 sequences, 30% of them present only once. The CDR3 has 16 amino acids. V was trimmed by 0 bases and J by 6 bases, leaving 16 bases between them. Germline V gene data show CDR1 as SGHNT and CDR2 as YYREEE (reference sequence). Axillary draining lymph nodes of breast cancer patients supplied the node samples. The sequence was obtained from a female donor with breast cancer. Some clones in this sample may be carry-over from other donors' samples. The sequencing input was axillary lymph node tissue. J is TRBJ2-1 and V is TRBV5-4; weak D call: TRBD2 (6 bases). The chain's CDR3 is CASSLGSGQVANEQFF. CDR3 in DNA: TGTGCCAGCAGCTTGGGGAGCGGGCAGGTAGCCAATGAGCAGTTCTTC.